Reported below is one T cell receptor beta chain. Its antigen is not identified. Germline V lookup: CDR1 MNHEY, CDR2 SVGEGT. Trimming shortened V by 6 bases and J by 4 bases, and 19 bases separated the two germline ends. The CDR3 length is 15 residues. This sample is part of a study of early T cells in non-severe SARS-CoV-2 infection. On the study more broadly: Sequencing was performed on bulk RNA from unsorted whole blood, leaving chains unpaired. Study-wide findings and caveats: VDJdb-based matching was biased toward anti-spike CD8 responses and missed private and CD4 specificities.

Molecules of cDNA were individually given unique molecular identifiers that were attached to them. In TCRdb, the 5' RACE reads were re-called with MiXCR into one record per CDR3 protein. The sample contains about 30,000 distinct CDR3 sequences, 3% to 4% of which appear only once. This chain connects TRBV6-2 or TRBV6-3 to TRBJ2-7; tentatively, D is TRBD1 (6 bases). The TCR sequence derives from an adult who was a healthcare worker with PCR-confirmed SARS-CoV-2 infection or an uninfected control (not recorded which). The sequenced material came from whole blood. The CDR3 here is CASRPDRSGRYEQYF. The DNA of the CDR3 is TGTGCCAGCAGACCCGACAGGTCGGGGAGATACGAGCAGTACTTC.